These T cell receptor beta chains were read from a single sample in a study of cytomegalovirus exposure and HLA in healthy donors. Using immunoSEQ multiplex PCR, the repertoire was profiled, and TCRdb retains in-frame clones only, with some absent. The data hold under 200,000 clones, with 60% to 85% observed a single time. Sequencing was carried out using PBMCs. These receptors were taken from a man aged 45-65 years in good health and CMV-seropositive. CDR3s include the opening cysteine and the closing phenylalanine or tryptophan. Fields, in order: J gene, D gene, clone size, V gene, CDR3 length, CDR3 DNA, CDR3 protein. D genes are given only for firm matches. Size is omitted from some rows. Given values are once, few, many or a class for expanded clones.

J: TRBJ2-5
D: NA
size: NA
V: TRBV5-1
length: 14
DNA: TGCGCCAGCAGCTTAGGACCCAGGGAAGAGACCCAGTACTTC
CDR3: CASSLGPREETQYF

J: TRBJ1-2
D: TRBD1
size: NA
V: TRBV7-2
length: 12
DNA: TGTGCCAGCAGCTTGACAGGGCTTGGCTACACCTTC
CDR3: CASSLTGLGYTF

J: TRBJ1-1
D: NA
size: NA
V: TRBV27
length: 13
DNA: TGTGCCAGCAGGAAGAGGGAGAACACTGAAGCTTTCTTT
CDR3: CASRKRENTEAFF

J: TRBJ1-5
D: NA
size: NA
V: TRBV28
length: 13
DNA: TGTGCCAGCAGTAGGGGGAACAATCAGCCCCAGCATTTT
CDR3: CASSRGNNQPQHF

J: TRBJ2-5
D: TRBD2
size: few
V: TRBV15
length: 16
DNA: TGTGCCACCACTGCGGAGGGGACTAGCTCGCAAGAGACCCAGTACTTC
CDR3: CATTAEGTSSQETQYF

J: TRBJ2-7
D: NA
size: few
V: TRBV18
length: 14
DNA: TGTGCCAGCTCACTTTCAGGGCTAGCCTACGAGCAGTACTTC
CDR3: CASSLSGLAYEQYF

J: TRBJ1-2
D: NA
size: NA
V: TRBV5-1
length: 18
DNA: TGCGCCAGCAGCTCAATCCCCAGACGGAGTCGGGATAACTATGGCTACACCTTC
CDR3: CASSSIPRRSRDNYGYTF

J: TRBJ1-6
D: NA
size: NA
V: TRBV6-5
length: 15
DNA: TGTGCCAGCAGTTACTCAGGACAGCTTAATTCACCCCTCCACTTT
CDR3: CASSYSGQLNSPLHF

J: TRBJ2-5
D: NA
size: NA
V: TRBV5-4
length: 13
DNA: TGTGCCAGCAGCTTGGCTAGCGTGGAGACCCAGTACTTC
CDR3: CASSLASVETQYF

J: TRBJ2-6
D: NA
size: few
V: TRBV11-2
length: 16
DNA: TGTGCCAGCAGCACATGGACAGCCTCTGGGGCCAACGTCCTGACTTTC
CDR3: CASSTWTASGANVLTF

J: TRBJ2-5
D: TRBD1
size: NA
V: TRBV6-6
length: 13
DNA: TGTGCCAGCAGTAACGACAGGGAAGAGACCCAGTACTTC
CDR3: CASSNDREETQYF

J: TRBJ2-6
D: TRBD2
size: NA
V: TRBV4-2
length: 18
DNA: TGTGCCAGCAGCCAAGAAGCGACTAGCGGTTCTGGGGCCAACGTCCTGACTTTC
CDR3: CASSQEATSGSGANVLTF

J: TRBJ2-3
D: TRBD2
size: once
V: TRBV7-2
length: 16
DNA: TGTGCCAGCAGCTTAGTAGCGGGGGGATTGGCAGATACGCAGTATTTT
CDR3: CASSLVAGGLADTQYF

J: TRBJ1-4
D: TRBD1
size: NA
V: TRBV30
length: 19
DNA: TGTGCCTGGAATAATCAGGACAGGGGGACCCTTGCAACTAATGAAAAACTGTTTTTT
CDR3: CAWNNQDRGTLATNEKLFF

J: TRBJ2-2
D: NA
size: NA
V: TRBV18
length: 16
DNA: TGTGCCAGCTCACCAAAACCGCATACTAGCACCGGGGAGCTGTTTTTT
CDR3: CASSPKPHTSTGELFF

J: TRBJ1-5
D: NA
size: NA
V: TRBV6-5
length: 13
DNA: TGTGCCAGCAGTTCCGGGATGCGCCAGCCCCAGCATTTT
CDR3: CASSSGMRQPQHF

J: TRBJ2-5
D: TRBD2
size: NA
V: TRBV5-1
length: 14
DNA: TGCGCCAGCAGCTTGGGGACTAGCGGGGAGACCCAGTACTTC
CDR3: CASSLGTSGETQYF